The 23 T cell receptor beta chains below were found in one sample sequenced in a study of PD-L1 blockade in urothelial cancer. Described time point: pretreatment peripheral blood. Assay: immunoSEQ multiplex PCR; the TCRdb copy retains only in-frame clones and omits some. Of some 65,000 clones detected, 80% to 85% appear once; the ten largest clones hold about 2.9%. Here the sequenced sample was PBMCs, taken around atezolizumab (anti-PD-L1) treatment. Receptors were obtained from a man in his 70s with urothelial cancer.

CDR3 sequence: CSVDGGNTGELFF. Here the CDR3 DNA reads TGCAGCGTTGACGGCGGCAACACCGGGGAGCTGTTTTTT. This chain joins TRBV29-1 and TRBJ2-2; D gene unclear. The V and J ends lost 3 bases and 2 bases respectively, with 7 bases between them. The CDR3 extends over 13 amino acids. CDR1 and CDR2 (germline): SQVTM, ANQGSEA.

Of note for this clone: The junction departs from the called germline gene at one end, perhaps through a read error. The rearrangement joins TRBV7-9 to TRBJ2-3, with TRBD2 identical over 9 bases. This CDR3 is 15 amino acids long. Germline V gives CDR1 SEHNR, CDR2 FQNEAQ (reference sequence). The CDR3 loop reads CASSVASGRTDTQYF. The CDR3 DNA reads as TGTGCCAGCAGCGTAGCCAGCGGGAGGACAGATACGCAGTATTTT.

The V and J genes are TRBV7-6 and TRBJ2-7; 10 nucleotides align to TRBD2. This CDR3 contains 16 residues. Per the germline V gene, CDR1 is SGHVS and CDR2 is FNYEAQ. V lost 4 bases to trimming and J lost 2 bases; unmatched junction nucleotides: 8. The CDR3 DNA reads TGTGCCAGCAGCTCAACGGAGACTAGCGGGCCCTACGAGCAGTACTTC. It encodes CASSSTETSGPYEQYF.

V gene TRBV5-5 combines with J gene TRBJ2-1; D ambiguous. Germline CDR1 SGHKS, CDR2 YYEKEE (reference sequence). V was cut by 4 bases and J by 4 bases, with 12 bases left in between. This CDR3 has 14 amino acids. DNA of the CDR3: TGTGCCAGCAGCGCGCGCGCCGTGTACAATGAGCAGTTCTTC. This sequence encodes CASSARAVYNEQFF.

The chain employs TRBV18 and TRBJ2-2; no clear D. Germline lookup yields CDR1 KGHSH and CDR2 LQKENI. This CDR3 region has 14 residues. V was pared by 3 bases and J by 8 bases, with 13 bases between. CDR3 in DNA: TGTGCCAGCTCACCGAACGGAGCGACGGGGGAGCTGTTTTTT. Translating it yields CASSPNGATGELFF.

The V gene is TRBV7-9, the J gene TRBJ1-1, with D uncertain. V was pared by 5 bases and J by 0 bases, with 16 bases between. Germline CDR1 reads SEHNR; CDR2 reads FQNEAQ (reference sequence). The length of the CDR3 is 16 residues. Here the CDR3 reads CASSPPGTRMNTEAFF. The DNA for the CDR3 is TGTGCCAGCAGCCCCCCAGGCACAAGGATGAACACTGAAGCTTTCTTT.

The chain couples TRBV6-1 to TRBJ1-4, with TRBD1 identical over 7 bases. The V gene's germline CDR1 is MNHNS and CDR2 SASEGT. V lost 5 bases to trimming and J lost 5 bases; unmatched junction nucleotides: 5. The CDR3 spans 14 residues. The CDR3 nucleotides are TGTGCCAGCAGTACCGGGACAGTAAATGAAAAACTGTTTTTT. The encoded protein is CASSTGTVNEKLFF.

The V and J genes are TRBV7-8 and TRBJ1-2; D is unclear. The CDR3 length is 15 residues. Germline CDR1 SGHVS, CDR2 FQNEAQ. V lost 1 base and J 3 bases, leaving 12 bases between the germline ends. The CDR3 nucleotides read TGTGCCAGCAGCTTAGACCGGGAGAATTACTATGGCTACACCTTC. Its translation: CASSLDRENYYGYTF.

The chain employs TRBV11-2 and TRBJ2-7, with 9 bases identical to TRBD2. V was pared by 4 bases and J by 6 bases, with 10 bases of the junction left unmatched. Germline CDR1 and CDR2: SGHAT and FQNNGV. The length of the CDR3 is 15 residues. In DNA, the CDR3 is TGTGCCAGCAGCTCCAATACGGGACTAGCCGTCGAGCAGTACTTC. It codes for CASSSNTGLAVEQYF. Drawing the rest from reference TRBV11-2 and TRBJ2-7, the complete variable domain is EAGVAQSPRYKIIEKRQSVAFWCNPISGHATLYWYQQILGQGPKLLIQFQNNGVVDDSQLPKDRFSAERLKGVDSTLKIQPAKLEDSAVYLCASSSNTGLAVEQYFGPGTRLTVT.

The chain combines TRBV29-1 with TRBJ2-7, with a weak D call TRBD2 (6 bases). Deletions cut 3 bases from V and 4 bases from J, with 7 bases between. Germline V lookup: CDR1 SQVTM, CDR2 ANQGSEA. This CDR3 has 11 residues. The CDR3 spells CSVEEGYEQYF. The CDR3 bases are TGCAGCGTTGAGGAGGGATACGAGCAGTACTTC.

The chain couples TRBV10-3 to TRBJ2-4; 7 nucleotides match TRBD1. The CDR3 sequence is 13 residues long. V shed 4 bases, J shed 7 bases, and the junction held 4 bases outside the gene matches. CDR1 and CDR2 (germline): ENHRY, SYGVKD. The CDR3: CAISGQGGNIQYF. The CDR3 DNA reads as TGTGCCATCAGTGGACAGGGCGGGAACATTCAGTACTTC.

The J gene is TRBJ1-2, the V gene TRBV5-4; the D gene is possibly TRBD1 (5 bases). Looked up from germline, CDR1 is SGHNT and CDR2 is YYREEE (reference sequence). The length of the CDR3 is 15 residues. Trimming stripped 4 bases from V and 1 base from J, with 14 bases between. Here the CDR3 DNA reads TGTGCCAGCAGCAACCCGGGACTGAGTAACTATGGCTACACCTTC. Translating gives CASSNPGLSNYGYTF.

This clone was seen more than once but under ten times. The same CDR3 arises from other DNA sequences in this sample as well. The gene calls are TRBV11-2 and TRBJ2-2; 8 positions match TRBD2. This CDR3 region has 16 residues. The V gene's germline CDR1 is SGHAT and CDR2 FQNNGV. V shed 2 bases, J shed 6 bases, and the junction held 8 bases outside the gene matches. The CDR3 protein is CASSLHPAGDSGELFF. In nucleotides, the CDR3 is TGTGCCAGCAGCTTACATCCAGCGGGAGATTCCGGGGAGCTGTTTTTT.

This clone was picked up a small number of times. The chain links TRBV6-1 to TRBJ1-5; D gene uncertain. Trimming left V 5 bases short and J 6 bases short, with 14 bases between. The CDR3 loop spans 14 amino acids. Germline loops: CDR1 MNHNS, CDR2 SASEGT. The CDR3 nucleotides are TGTGCCAGCAGTACCAACATCGAGGGTCAGCCCCAGCATTTT. It encodes CASSTNIEGQPQHF.

The CDR3 loop reads CASSLSGGRGGAYNEQFF. The CDR3 bases are TGTGCCAGCAGCTTAAGTGGGGGACGAGGGGGAGCGTACAATGAGCAGTTCTTC. The chain has TRBV7-2 and TRBJ2-1, with D possibly being TRBD1 (6 bases). The CDR3 totals 18 residues. The germline CDR1 and CDR2 sequences are SGHTA and FQGNSA. Trimming took 2 bases from V and 4 from J, leaving 21 bases between them. Combining the CDR3 with reference TRBV7-2 and TRBJ2-1 gives the whole variable domain GAGVSQSPSNKVTEKGKDVELRCDPISGHTALYWYRQSLGQGLEFLIYFQGNSAPDKSGLPSDRFSAERTGGSVSTLTIQRTQQEDSAVYLCASSLSGGRGGAYNEQFFGPGTRLTVL.

The chain has TRBV5-1 and TRBJ1-4; a possible D gene is TRBD1 (5 bases). Trimming removed 0 bases at V and 6 bases at J, with 9 bases between. The germline CDR1 and CDR2 sequences are SGHRS and YFSETQ. This CDR3 is 14 amino acids long. Here the CDR3 DNA reads TGCGCCAGCAGCTTGGCCGGGGGGGATGAAAAACTGTTTTTT. It translates to CASSLAGGDEKLFF. The variable domain in full, completed from reference TRBV5-1 and TRBJ1-4, reads KAGVTQTPRYLIKTRGQQVTLSCSPISGHRSVSWYQQTPGQGLQFLFEYFSETQRNKGNFPGRFSGRQFSNSRSEMNVSTLELGDSALYLCASSLAGGDEKLFFGSGTQLSVL.

This chain connects TRBV5-4 to TRBJ2-7, with TRBD2 matching over 8 bases. Germline V gives CDR1 SGHNT, CDR2 YYREEE (reference sequence). With V trimmed by 4 bases and J by 2 bases, 8 bases remained unmatched. The CDR3 has 15 amino acids. CDR3 in amino acids: CASSHDPGLAYEQYF. The CDR3 bases are TGTGCCAGCAGCCATGATCCGGGACTAGCCTACGAGCAGTACTTC.

J is TRBJ2-4 and V is TRBV6-1, with D maybe TRBD2 (6 bases). The length of the CDR3 is 15 residues. V was clipped by 3 bases and J by 8 bases, with 17 bases between them. Germline lookup yields CDR1 MNHNS and CDR2 SASEGT. The CDR3 nucleotides read TGTGCCAGCAGTGAGGGGACCGGGAGTAGCTACATTCAGTACTTC. Translating it yields CASSEGTGSSYIQYF.

V usage is TRBV19 and J usage is TRBJ1-5, with D perhaps TRBD1 (6 bases). Per the germline V gene, CDR1 is LNHDA and CDR2 is SQIVND (reference sequence). The CDR3 is 14 amino acids. The V end was cut by 7 bases, the J end by 6 bases, with 16 bases between. Here the CDR3 DNA reads TGTGCCAGTACCCCGCGGCAGGGGACTCAGCCCCAGCATTTT. It specifies CASTPRQGTQPQHF.

The V gene is TRBV5-1, the J gene TRBJ2-6, with 7 positions matching TRBD1. This CDR3 comprises 20 residues. The V gene's germline CDR1 is SGHRS and CDR2 YFSETQ. V lost 1 base to trimming and J lost 1 base; unmatched junction nucleotides: 14. The CDR3 here is CASSLMGPQGSYSGANVLTF. CDR3 DNA sequence: TGCGCCAGCAGCTTGATGGGCCCACAGGGGTCCTATTCTGGGGCCAACGTCCTGACTTTC.

This chain links TRBV6-1 with TRBJ2-7; 7 nucleotides align to TRBD2. CDR3 length equals 12 residues. Germline V gene data show CDR1 as MNHNS and CDR2 as SASEGT. V trimming: 4 bases; J trimming: 7 bases; junction bases outside the gene matches: 4. CDR3 nucleotides: TGTGCCAGCAGTGTTCCGGGGGGAGAGCAGTACTTC. Amino acid sequence: CASSVPGGEQYF.

The V gene is TRBV19, the J gene TRBJ2-5, with 11 bases that match TRBD1. V trimming: 2 bases; J trimming: 5 bases; junction bases outside the gene matches: 4. The CDR3 length is 15 residues. Germline V gene sequence: CDR1 LNHDA, CDR2 SQIVND (reference sequence). Here the CDR3 reads CASSIWTGGSETQYF. CDR3 coding DNA: TGTGCCAGTAGTATATGGACAGGGGGCAGCGAGACCCAGTACTTC.

The chain uses TRBV5-1 and TRBJ2-1; no firm D call. The CDR3 sequence is 14 residues long. Germline V lookup: CDR1 SGHRS, CDR2 YFSETQ. V was pared by 1 base and J by 3 bases, with 8 bases between. The CDR3 sequence: CASSLTGSYNEQFF. CDR3 DNA sequence: TGCGCCAGCAGCTTGACGGGTAGCTACAATGAGCAGTTCTTC. Full variable domain (rest looked up from reference TRBV5-1 and TRBJ2-1): KAGVTQTPRYLIKTRGQQVTLSCSPISGHRSVSWYQQTPGQGLQFLFEYFSETQRNKGNFPGRFSGRQFSNSRSEMNVSTLELGDSALYLCASSLTGSYNEQFFGPGTRLTVL.